Sequencing of this T cell receptor (beta chain) was carried out in a study of identical twins. TCRdb independently ran MiXCR on the 5' RACE reads; one entry per CDR3 protein. The sample contains 410,000 or so distinct CDR3 sequences, approximately 17% of which appear only once. This clonotype has ten or more counts. V shed 4 bases and J 5 bases; nucleotides not matched to a gene: 6. Per the germline V gene, CDR1 is ENHRY and CDR2 is SYGVKD. The CDR3 runs to 15 residues. V is TRBV10-3 and J is TRBJ2-1; 9 bases map to TRBD2. Sequenced input: naive T cells sorted from blood. This receptor was obtained from a man aged 45-60 years in good health. The CDR3 spells CAISGAGGLNNEQFF. The CDR3 nucleotides read TGTGCCATCAGTGGAGCGGGGGGACTCAACAATGAGCAGTTCTTC.